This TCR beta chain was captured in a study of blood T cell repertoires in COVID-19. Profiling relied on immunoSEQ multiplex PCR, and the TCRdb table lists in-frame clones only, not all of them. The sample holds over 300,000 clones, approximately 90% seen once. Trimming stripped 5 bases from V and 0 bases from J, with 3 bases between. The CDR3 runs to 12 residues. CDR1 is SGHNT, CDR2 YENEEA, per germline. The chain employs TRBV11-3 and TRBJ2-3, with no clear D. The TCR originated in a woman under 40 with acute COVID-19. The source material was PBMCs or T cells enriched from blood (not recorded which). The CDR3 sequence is CASSPSTDTQYF. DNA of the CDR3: TGTGCCAGCAGCCCTAGCACAGATACGCAGTATTTT.